This TCR beta chain was observed in a study of T-cell memory formation after mild COVID-19. Germline assignment: CDR1 MNHNY and CDR2 SVGAGI (reference sequence). The V and J ends lost 3 bases and 5 bases respectively, with 13 bases between them. The CDR3 is made up of 14 amino acids. Only a few counts were recorded for this clonotype. TCRdb called the 5' RACE reads again in MiXCR, with one record for every CDR3 protein. The table includes around 450,000 distinct CDR3 sequences, 24% detected once. This clonotype was sampled from an adult woman who had mild COVID-19 (a few samples of this study predate the infection). Cell type and time point are not known. Sequenced material: PBMCs or a T cell subset sorted from them (not recorded which). This chain links TRBV6-6 with TRBJ1-1; a weak D match, TRBD1 (5 bases). The CDR3 nucleotides are TGTGCCAGCAGTTATGTACCGGGGGGGACTGAAGCTTTCTTT. This codes for CASSYVPGGTEAFF.